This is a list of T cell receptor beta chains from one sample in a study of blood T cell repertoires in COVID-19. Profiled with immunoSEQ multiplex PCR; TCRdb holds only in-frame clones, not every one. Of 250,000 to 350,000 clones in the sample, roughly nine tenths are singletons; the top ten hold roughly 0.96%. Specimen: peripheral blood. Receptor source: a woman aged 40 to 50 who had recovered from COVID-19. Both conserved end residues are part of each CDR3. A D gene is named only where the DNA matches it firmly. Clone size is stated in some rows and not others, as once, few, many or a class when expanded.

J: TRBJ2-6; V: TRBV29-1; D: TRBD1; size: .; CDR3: CSAGPTGLGANVLTF; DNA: TGCAGCGCCGGCCCGACAGGGTTAGGGGCCAACGTCCTGACTTTC
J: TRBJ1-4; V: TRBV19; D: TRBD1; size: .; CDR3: CASTNRGTNEKLFF; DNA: TGTGCCAGTACCAACAGGGGAACTAATGAAAAACTGTTTTTT
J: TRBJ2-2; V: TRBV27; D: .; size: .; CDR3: CASSLAGYGPGELFF; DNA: TGTGCCAGCAGTTTAGCGGGTTACGGTCCCGGGGAGCTGTTTTTT
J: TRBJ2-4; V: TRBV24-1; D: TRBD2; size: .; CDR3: CATSDSGLAGAKNIQYF; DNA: TGTGCCACCAGTGATTCCGGACTAGCGGGAGCCAAAAACATTCAGTACTTC
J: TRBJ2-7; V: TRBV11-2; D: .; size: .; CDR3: CASRQGLYEQYF; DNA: TGTGCCAGCAGGCAGGGCCTCTACGAGCAGTACTTC
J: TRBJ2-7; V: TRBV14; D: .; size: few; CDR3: CASSPIPGETYEQYF; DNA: TGTGCCAGCAGCCCCATACCGGGGGAGACCTACGAGCAGTACTTC
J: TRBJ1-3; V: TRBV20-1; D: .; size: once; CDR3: CSALSGNTIYF; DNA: TGCAGTGCCCTCTCTGGAAACACCATATATTTT
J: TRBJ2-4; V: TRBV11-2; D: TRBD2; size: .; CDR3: CASSLESGVAKNIQYF; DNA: TGTGCCAGCAGCTTAGAGAGCGGGGTAGCCAAAAACATTCAGTACTTC
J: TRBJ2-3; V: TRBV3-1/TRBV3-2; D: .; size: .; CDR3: CASSQVGGNTQYF; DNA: TGTGCCAGCAGCCAAGTTGGGGGCAATACGCAGTATTTT
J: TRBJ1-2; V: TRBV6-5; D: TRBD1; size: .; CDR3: CASSYLGQGYYGYTF; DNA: TGTGCCAGCAGTTACTTGGGACAGGGGTACTATGGCTACACCTTC
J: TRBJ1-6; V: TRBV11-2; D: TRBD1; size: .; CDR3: CASSLRDRDSPLHF; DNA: TGTGCCAGCAGCTTACGGGACAGGGATTCACCCCTCCACTTT
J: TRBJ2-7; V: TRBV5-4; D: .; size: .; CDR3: CASSFSESYEQYF; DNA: TGTGCCAGCAGCTTTTCAGAATCCTACGAGCAGTACTTC
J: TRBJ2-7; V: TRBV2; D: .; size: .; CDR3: CASVRGTRGYEQYF; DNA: TGTGCCAGCGTCAGGGGGACTAGGGGCTACGAGCAGTACTTC
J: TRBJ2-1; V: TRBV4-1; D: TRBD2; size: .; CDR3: CASSQDGLAGAGEQFF; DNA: TGCGCCAGCAGCCAAGATGGGCTAGCGGGTGCGGGTGAGCAGTTCTTC
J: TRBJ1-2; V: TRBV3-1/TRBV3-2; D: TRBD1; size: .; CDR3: CASSQGMGQFYGYTF; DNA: TGTGCCAGCAGCCAAGGAATGGGACAGTTCTATGGCTACACCTTC
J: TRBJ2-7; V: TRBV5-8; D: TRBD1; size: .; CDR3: CASSVGQIYEQYF; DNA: TGTGCCAGCAGCGTGGGACAGATCTACGAGCAGTACTTC